A selection of T cell receptor beta chains follows, all from one sample in a study of molecular identifiers for immune sequencing clone quantification. A single record per CDR3 protein comes from TCRdb applying MiXCR to the PCR reads. This table has over 600,000 distinct CDR3 sequences, 15% to 20% appearing once. Material for sequencing was naive CD8+ T cells from blood, with Jurkat cell RNA spiked in. The receptors here all came from a human donor in good health. Some libraries in this study had Jurkat cell RNA spiked in. CDR3s include the opening cysteine and the closing phenylalanine or tryptophan. Fields, in order: J gene, clone size, D gene, V gene, CDR3 DNA, CDR3 protein. D genes are given only for firm matches. Clone size is stated in some rows and not others, as once, few, many or a class when expanded.

j_call: TRBJ2-7; clone_size: many; d_call: TRBD2; v_call: TRBV5-1; cdr3_nt: TGCGCCAGCACCCGGACTAGCGGGAGCCTAGGATTCTACGAGCAGTACTTC; cdr3_aa: CASTRTSGSLGFYEQYF
j_call: TRBJ2-3; clone_size: many; d_call: TRBD1; v_call: TRBV15; cdr3_nt: TGTGCCACCAGCACTCCGGGACAGGGGGCAGATACGCAGTATTTT; cdr3_aa: CATSTPGQGADTQYF
j_call: TRBJ2-7; clone_size: many; d_call: NA; v_call: TRBV11-2; cdr3_nt: TGTGCCAGCAGCTTGTACGGAACCTACGAGCAGTACTTC; cdr3_aa: CASSLYGTYEQYF
j_call: TRBJ2-7; clone_size: many; d_call: NA; v_call: TRBV4-3; cdr3_nt: TGCGCCAGCAGCCAAGATTCTATGGCGCGCTCCTACGAGCAGTACTTC; cdr3_aa: CASSQDSMARSYEQYF
j_call: TRBJ1-3; clone_size: NA; d_call: TRBD1; v_call: TRBV20-1; cdr3_nt: TGCAGTGCAACGGGACAGGGATACACCATATATTTT; cdr3_aa: CSATGQGYTIYF
j_call: TRBJ2-1; clone_size: many; d_call: NA; v_call: TRBV4-1; cdr3_nt: TGCGCCAGCAGCCAAGATCAGGGATACAATGAGCAGTTCTTC; cdr3_aa: CASSQDQGYNEQFF
j_call: TRBJ2-3; clone_size: many; d_call: NA; v_call: TRBV13; cdr3_nt: TGTGCCAGCAGCTCCTCGGACCCGATCGGTAGGGATACGCAGTATTTT; cdr3_aa: CASSSSDPIGRDTQYF
j_call: TRBJ2-5; clone_size: few; d_call: NA; v_call: TRBV2; cdr3_nt: TGTGCCAGCAGTGAAGCGCTGGTCCTGGAGACCCAGTACTTC; cdr3_aa: CASSEALVLETQYF
j_call: TRBJ2-1; clone_size: few; d_call: TRBD2; v_call: TRBV12-3/TRBV12-4; cdr3_nt: TGTGCCAGCAGTTTTTCTCTAGCGGGGGGGCTAGGGTCCTACAATGAGCAGTTCTTC; cdr3_aa: CASSFSLAGGLGSYNEQFF
j_call: TRBJ1-5; clone_size: many; d_call: TRBD1; v_call: TRBV20-1; cdr3_nt: TGCAGTGCTGATCAAACAGGGGATAGCAATCAGCCCCAGCATTTT; cdr3_aa: CSADQTGDSNQPQHF
j_call: TRBJ2-3; clone_size: many; d_call: NA; v_call: TRBV30; cdr3_nt: TGTGCCTGGAGTGGTTGGGCTAGCGTGTCGCCCGCGCCCACAGATACGCAGTATTTT; cdr3_aa: CAWSGWASVSPAPTDTQYF
j_call: TRBJ1-2; clone_size: NA; d_call: NA; v_call: TRBV7-9; cdr3_nt: TGTGCCAGCAGCTTAGTGGGACCGGGGACCTATGGCTACACCTTC; cdr3_aa: CASSLVGPGTYGYTF
j_call: TRBJ1-2; clone_size: many; d_call: TRBD1; v_call: TRBV27; cdr3_nt: TGTGCCACCGGGACAGGGGGCAACTATGGCTACACCTTC; cdr3_aa: CATGTGGNYGYTF
j_call: TRBJ2-1; clone_size: few; d_call: TRBD1; v_call: TRBV19; cdr3_nt: TGTGCCAGTAGTTCAAGGACAGGTTACTATGAGCAGTTCTTC; cdr3_aa: CASSSRTGYYEQFF
j_call: TRBJ2-5; clone_size: many; d_call: NA; v_call: TRBV7-9; cdr3_nt: TGTGCCAGCAGCTTTGGTCCTCAAGAGACCCAGTACTTC; cdr3_aa: CASSFGPQETQYF
j_call: TRBJ1-1; clone_size: many; d_call: NA; v_call: TRBV27; cdr3_nt: TGTGCCAGCAGTTTGACAGCCAAGAACACTGAAGCTTTCTTT; cdr3_aa: CASSLTAKNTEAFF
j_call: TRBJ2-3; clone_size: many; d_call: NA; v_call: TRBV4-1; cdr3_nt: TGCGCCAGCAGCCAAGTTCCAGGTTCTAGCACAGATACGCAGTATTTT; cdr3_aa: CASSQVPGSSTDTQYF
j_call: TRBJ1-1; clone_size: many; d_call: NA; v_call: TRBV2; cdr3_nt: TGTGCCAGCAGACCCATAGGGACTGAAGCTTTCTTT; cdr3_aa: CASRPIGTEAFF
j_call: TRBJ1-2; clone_size: many; d_call: NA; v_call: TRBV12-3/TRBV12-4; cdr3_nt: TGTGCCACGACAACAGCTAACTATGGCTACACCTTC; cdr3_aa: CATTTANYGYTF
j_call: TRBJ2-2; clone_size: many; d_call: TRBD2; v_call: TRBV9; cdr3_nt: TGTGCCAGCAGGGGTCGGGGGGGTAGCACCGGGGAGCTGTTTTTT; cdr3_aa: CASRGRGGSTGELFF
j_call: TRBJ2-1; clone_size: NA; d_call: NA; v_call: TRBV7-9; cdr3_nt: TGTGCCAGCGGCCTCCACAGTGGAGCGCTTGCTGAGCAGTTCTTC; cdr3_aa: CASGLHSGALAEQFF
j_call: TRBJ2-4; clone_size: NA; d_call: NA; v_call: TRBV20-1; cdr3_nt: TGCAGTGCCCTGGGTTTGGGGGCTGGAAACATTCAGTACTTC; cdr3_aa: CSALGLGAGNIQYF
j_call: TRBJ1-5; clone_size: few; d_call: TRBD1; v_call: TRBV4-1; cdr3_nt: TGCGCCAGCAGCCAAGTTGGACAGGGGTTCCAGCCCCAGCATTTT; cdr3_aa: CASSQVGQGFQPQHF
j_call: TRBJ2-2; clone_size: many; d_call: NA; v_call: TRBV14; cdr3_nt: TGTGCCAGCAGCCAAGACGAAAGAAGCCTCACCGGGGAGCTGTTTTTT; cdr3_aa: CASSQDERSLTGELFF
j_call: TRBJ2-1; clone_size: NA; d_call: TRBD1; v_call: TRBV7-9; cdr3_nt: TGTGCCAGCAGCTTAATTTTCGGCAAGGGGACAGGGGACCACAATGAGCAGTTCTTC; cdr3_aa: CASSLIFGKGTGDHNEQFF
j_call: TRBJ2-7; clone_size: few; d_call: TRBD2; v_call: TRBV11-2; cdr3_nt: TGTGCCAGCAGCTTATGGGTGCTAGCGGCAACCTACGAGCAGTACTTC; cdr3_aa: CASSLWVLAATYEQYF
j_call: TRBJ2-3; clone_size: many; d_call: NA; v_call: TRBV4-3; cdr3_nt: TGCGCCAGCAGCCCCGGTGTAGGCTGGGTAGATACGCAGTATTTT; cdr3_aa: CASSPGVGWVDTQYF
j_call: TRBJ1-4; clone_size: NA; d_call: NA; v_call: TRBV7-7; cdr3_nt: TGTGCTAGCAGCTTAGCGTTTGGGGAAAAACTGTTTTTT; cdr3_aa: CASSLAFGEKLFF
j_call: TRBJ1-1; clone_size: many; d_call: NA; v_call: TRBV12-3/TRBV12-4; cdr3_nt: TGTGCCAGCAGTTTGCTGGGGGTCGGGATGAACACTGAAGCTTTCTTT; cdr3_aa: CASSLLGVGMNTEAFF
j_call: TRBJ2-2; clone_size: many; d_call: NA; v_call: TRBV6-2/TRBV6-3; cdr3_nt: TGTGCCAGCAGTCCCCGTTGGACCGTCACCGGGGAGCTGTTTTTT; cdr3_aa: CASSPRWTVTGELFF
j_call: TRBJ2-7; clone_size: many; d_call: TRBD2; v_call: TRBV4-3; cdr3_nt: TGCGCCAGCAGCCAAGCGTCTAGCGGGGGACCTGAGCAGTACTTC; cdr3_aa: CASSQASSGGPEQYF
j_call: TRBJ2-7; clone_size: many; d_call: TRBD2; v_call: TRBV27; cdr3_nt: TGTGCCAGCAGTCCCACCAGTGGGGTGCTAGCGGGCACCTACGAGCAGTACTTC; cdr3_aa: CASSPTSGVLAGTYEQYF
j_call: TRBJ1-5; clone_size: many; d_call: NA; v_call: TRBV28; cdr3_nt: TGTGCCAGCAGTTACCGTTTCCTAGGCGATCAGCCCCAGCATTTT; cdr3_aa: CASSYRFLGDQPQHF
j_call: TRBJ1-1; clone_size: many; d_call: NA; v_call: TRBV28; cdr3_nt: TGTGCCAGCAGACCTACAGGTTACACTGAAGCTTTCTTT; cdr3_aa: CASRPTGYTEAFF
j_call: TRBJ2-7; clone_size: many; d_call: NA; v_call: TRBV5-6; cdr3_nt: TGTGCCAGCAGCCGAGGGTCAGGCCCGTCCTACGAGCAGTACTTC; cdr3_aa: CASSRGSGPSYEQYF
j_call: TRBJ2-7; clone_size: NA; d_call: NA; v_call: TRBV4-3; cdr3_nt: TGCGCCAGCAGCCAAGATAGGGGGATTGAGCAGTACTTC; cdr3_aa: CASSQDRGIEQYF
j_call: TRBJ2-1; clone_size: few; d_call: TRBD2; v_call: TRBV13; cdr3_nt: TGTGCCAGCAGCCTCCCAGCGGGAGAATCCTACAATGAGCAGTTCTTC; cdr3_aa: CASSLPAGESYNEQFF
j_call: TRBJ2-1; clone_size: NA; d_call: NA; v_call: TRBV6-6; cdr3_nt: TGTGCCAGCAGTTACTCGACATCTCTCCGGACAGACAATGAGCAGTTCTTC; cdr3_aa: CASSYSTSLRTDNEQFF
j_call: TRBJ2-3; clone_size: many; d_call: NA; v_call: TRBV9; cdr3_nt: TGTGCCAGCAATGTGGGGGCTGCAGATACGCAGTATTTT; cdr3_aa: CASNVGAADTQYF
j_call: TRBJ2-7; clone_size: many; d_call: TRBD1; v_call: TRBV27; cdr3_nt: TGTGCCAGCAGCTTCGGGACAGCCTACGAGCAGTACTTC; cdr3_aa: CASSFGTAYEQYF
j_call: TRBJ2-3; clone_size: once; d_call: TRBD1; v_call: TRBV18; cdr3_nt: TGTGCCAGCTCGCGCTCCGCGGGACAGGGTGTGGATACGCAGTATTTT; cdr3_aa: CASSRSAGQGVDTQYF
j_call: TRBJ1-5; clone_size: NA; d_call: NA; v_call: TRBV4-1; cdr3_nt: TGCGCCAGCAGCCAAGAATTTGATCCCGACCAGCCCCAGCATTTT; cdr3_aa: CASSQEFDPDQPQHF